The TCR beta chain described here comes from a study of T cells after yellow fever vaccination. Germline CDR1 and CDR2: DFQATT and SNEGSKA (reference sequence). Germline trimming cut 8 bases from V and 0 bases from J; bases unmatched to any gene: 10. CDR3 length: 15 residues. MiXCR, applied by TCRdb to the 5' RACE reads, yields one record per CDR3 protein. The sample includes some 550,000 distinct CDR3 sequences, approximately 21% of them seen just once. This specimen consisted of PBMCs, obtained 15 days after the yellow fever booster vaccination. This TCR was sampled from a man younger than 40 who received the YFV17D yellow fever vaccine. This chain connects TRBV20-1 to TRBJ2-3, with 8 bases fitting TRBD1. The CDR3 DNA follows: TGCAGTTCCCGTTCGGGACAGGAAAGCACAGATACGCAGTATTTT. It encodes CSSRSGQESTDTQYF.